Described below is a single T cell receptor beta chain sequence and its context. V lost 4 bases and J lost 5, with 18 bases in between. Germline CDR1 is SGHDT and CDR2 is YYEEEE. The length of the CDR3 is 15 residues. Using immunoSEQ multiplex PCR, the repertoire was profiled, and TCRdb retains in-frame clones only, with some absent. Here the sample spans around 93,000 clones, around four fifths being singletons. Documented time point: peripheral blood 6 weeks after treatment start. This sample stems from a study of PD-L1 blockade in urothelial cancer. The genes are TRBV5-6 and TRBJ1-1; tentative D call: TRBD1 (5 bases). The sample consisted of PBMCs, taken around atezolizumab (anti-PD-L1) treatment. The receptor was isolated from a man aged 65 to 85 with urothelial cancer. The CDR3 loop is CASSPQEGDGTEAFF. In DNA form, the CDR3 reads TGTGCCAGCAGCCCACAGGAGGGCGATGGGACTGAAGCTTTCTTT.